This T cell receptor (beta chain) was sequenced during a study of T cell responses to AZD1222 COVID-19 vaccine. Profiling relied on immunoSEQ multiplex PCR, and the TCRdb table lists in-frame clones only, not all of them. The profile covers roughly 150,000 clones, with 88% appearing a single time and roughly 5% taken by the ten largest. Comment on this clone: Its antigen is not known.

Study-wide results and limits: White British donors predominated, females outnumbered males, and clonal diversity was possibly underestimated. Spike-specific TCR breadth rose after two AZD1222 doses, and depth rose as well.

Here the sequenced sample was peripheral blood, taken on day 0 of AZD1222 vaccination. This clonotype was obtained from an adult in good health.

The CDR3 region is CAETDRSNNSPLHF. In DNA form, the CDR3 reads TGTGCAGAAACTGACAGGTCCAATAATTCACCCCTCCACTTT. The rearrangement uses TRBV28 and TRBJ1-6, with D tentatively TRBD1 (6 bases). The germline V gene has CDR1 MDHEN and CDR2 SYDVKM. CDR3 length: 14 residues.